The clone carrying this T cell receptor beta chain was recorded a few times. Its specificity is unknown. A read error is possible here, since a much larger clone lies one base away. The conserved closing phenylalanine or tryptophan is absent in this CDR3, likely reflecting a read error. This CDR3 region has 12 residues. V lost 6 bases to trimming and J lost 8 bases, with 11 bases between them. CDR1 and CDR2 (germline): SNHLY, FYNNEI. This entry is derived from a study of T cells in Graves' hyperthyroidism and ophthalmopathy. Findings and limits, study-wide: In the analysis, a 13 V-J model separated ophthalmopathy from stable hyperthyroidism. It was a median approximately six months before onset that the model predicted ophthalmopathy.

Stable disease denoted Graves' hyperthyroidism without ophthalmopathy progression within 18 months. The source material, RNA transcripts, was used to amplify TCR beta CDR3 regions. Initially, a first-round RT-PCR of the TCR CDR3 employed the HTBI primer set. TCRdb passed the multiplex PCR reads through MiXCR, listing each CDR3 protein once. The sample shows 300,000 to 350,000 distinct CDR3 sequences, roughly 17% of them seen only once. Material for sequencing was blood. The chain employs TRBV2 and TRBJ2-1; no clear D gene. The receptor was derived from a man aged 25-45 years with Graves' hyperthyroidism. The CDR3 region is CASSPSRDEQFL. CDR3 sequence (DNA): TGTGCCAGCAGCCCCTCGCGCGATGAGCAGTTCCTC.